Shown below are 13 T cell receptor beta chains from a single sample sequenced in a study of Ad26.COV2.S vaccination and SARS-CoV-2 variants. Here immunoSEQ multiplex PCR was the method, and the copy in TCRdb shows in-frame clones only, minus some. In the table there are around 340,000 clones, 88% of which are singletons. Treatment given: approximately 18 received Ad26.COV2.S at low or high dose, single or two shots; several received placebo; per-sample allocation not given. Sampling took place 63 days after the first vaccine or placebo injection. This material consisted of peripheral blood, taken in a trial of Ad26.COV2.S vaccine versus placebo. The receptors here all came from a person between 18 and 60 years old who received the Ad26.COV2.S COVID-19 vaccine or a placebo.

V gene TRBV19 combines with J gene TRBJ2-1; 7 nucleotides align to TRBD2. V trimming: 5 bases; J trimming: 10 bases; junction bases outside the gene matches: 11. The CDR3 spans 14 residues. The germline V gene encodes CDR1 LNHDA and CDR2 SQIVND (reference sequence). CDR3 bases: TGTGCCAGTAGTTCCCTGGGGGAGGGCCAAGAGCAGTTCTTC. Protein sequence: CASSSLGEGQEQFF.

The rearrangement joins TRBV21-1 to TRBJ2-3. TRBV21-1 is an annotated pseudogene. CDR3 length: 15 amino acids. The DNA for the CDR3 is TGTGCCAGCAGGGGCGGGCTGGGACCCACAGATACGCAGTATTTT. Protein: CASRGGLGPTDTQYF.

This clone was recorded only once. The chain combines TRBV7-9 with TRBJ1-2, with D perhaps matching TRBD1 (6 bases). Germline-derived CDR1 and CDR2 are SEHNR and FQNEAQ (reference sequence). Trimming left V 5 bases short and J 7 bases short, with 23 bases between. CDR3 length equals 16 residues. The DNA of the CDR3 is TGTGCCAGCAGCAGGAGTTCCTCCAGGGGTCTGGTTGGCTACACCTTC. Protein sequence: CASSRSSSRGLVGYTF.

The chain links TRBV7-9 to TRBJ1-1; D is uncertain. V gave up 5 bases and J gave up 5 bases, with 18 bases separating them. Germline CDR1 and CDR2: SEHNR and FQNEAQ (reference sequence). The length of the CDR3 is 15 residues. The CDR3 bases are TGTGCCAGCAGCCCCACTCCGGTAGCGGGAACTGAAGCTTTCTTT. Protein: CASSPTPVAGTEAFF.

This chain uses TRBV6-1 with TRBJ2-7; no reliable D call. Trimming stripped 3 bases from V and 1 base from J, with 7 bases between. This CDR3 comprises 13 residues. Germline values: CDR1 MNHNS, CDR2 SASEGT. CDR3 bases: TGTGCCAGCAGTGATTTCGTATCCTACGAGCAGTACTTC. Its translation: CASSDFVSYEQYF.

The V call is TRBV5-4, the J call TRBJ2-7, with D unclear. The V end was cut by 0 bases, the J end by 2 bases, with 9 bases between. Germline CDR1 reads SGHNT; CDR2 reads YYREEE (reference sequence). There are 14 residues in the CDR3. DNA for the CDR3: TGTGCCAGCAGCTTGGCGTACAGAGCCTACGAGCAGTACTTC. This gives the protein CASSLAYRAYEQYF.

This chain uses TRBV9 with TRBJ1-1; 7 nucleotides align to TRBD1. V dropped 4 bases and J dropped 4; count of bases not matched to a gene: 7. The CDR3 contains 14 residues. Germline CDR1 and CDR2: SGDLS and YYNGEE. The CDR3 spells CASSPSGGGTEAFF. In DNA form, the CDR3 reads TGTGCCAGCAGCCCCTCAGGGGGAGGCACTGAAGCTTTCTTT.

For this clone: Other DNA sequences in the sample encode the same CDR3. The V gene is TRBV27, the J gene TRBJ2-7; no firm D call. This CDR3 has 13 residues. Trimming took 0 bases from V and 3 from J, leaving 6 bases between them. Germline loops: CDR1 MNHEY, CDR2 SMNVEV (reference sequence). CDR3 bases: TGTGCCAGCAGTTTATCCGCCAGCTACGAGCAGTACTTC. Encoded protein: CASSLSASYEQYF.

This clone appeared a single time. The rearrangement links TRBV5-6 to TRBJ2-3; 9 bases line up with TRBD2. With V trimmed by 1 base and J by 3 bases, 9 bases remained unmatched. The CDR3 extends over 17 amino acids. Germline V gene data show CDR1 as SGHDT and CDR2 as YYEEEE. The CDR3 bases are TGTGCCAGCAGCTTGAGTCTAGCGGGGCCTGGAACAGATACGCAGTATTTT. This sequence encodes CASSLSLAGPGTDTQYF.

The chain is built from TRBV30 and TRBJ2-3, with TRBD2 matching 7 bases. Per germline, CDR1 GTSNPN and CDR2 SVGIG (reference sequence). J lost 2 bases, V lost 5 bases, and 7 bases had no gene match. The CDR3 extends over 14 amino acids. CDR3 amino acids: CAWGEGGNTDTQYF. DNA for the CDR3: TGTGCCTGGGGGGAGGGAGGGAACACAGATACGCAGTATTTT.

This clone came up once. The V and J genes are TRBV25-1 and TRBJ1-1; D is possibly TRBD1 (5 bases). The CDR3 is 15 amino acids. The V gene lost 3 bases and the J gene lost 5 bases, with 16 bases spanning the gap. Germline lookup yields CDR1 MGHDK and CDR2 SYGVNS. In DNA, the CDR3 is TGTGCCAGCAGTGATCCCTCGGGGGGTGAGACTGAAGCTTTCTTT. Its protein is CASSDPSGGETEAFF.

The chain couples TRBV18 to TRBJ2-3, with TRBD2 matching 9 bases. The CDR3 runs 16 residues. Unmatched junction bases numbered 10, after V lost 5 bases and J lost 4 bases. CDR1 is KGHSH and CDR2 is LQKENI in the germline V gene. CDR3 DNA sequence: TGTGCCAGCTCAAGGCGACTAGCGGATTCGGCAGATACGCAGTATTTT. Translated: CASSRRLADSADTQYF.

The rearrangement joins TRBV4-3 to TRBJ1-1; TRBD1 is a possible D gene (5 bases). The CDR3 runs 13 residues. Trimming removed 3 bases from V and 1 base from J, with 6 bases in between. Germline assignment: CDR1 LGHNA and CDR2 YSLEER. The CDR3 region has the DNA TGCGCCAGCAGCCAGGGGCGGAACACTGAAGCTTTCTTT. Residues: CASSQGRNTEAFF.